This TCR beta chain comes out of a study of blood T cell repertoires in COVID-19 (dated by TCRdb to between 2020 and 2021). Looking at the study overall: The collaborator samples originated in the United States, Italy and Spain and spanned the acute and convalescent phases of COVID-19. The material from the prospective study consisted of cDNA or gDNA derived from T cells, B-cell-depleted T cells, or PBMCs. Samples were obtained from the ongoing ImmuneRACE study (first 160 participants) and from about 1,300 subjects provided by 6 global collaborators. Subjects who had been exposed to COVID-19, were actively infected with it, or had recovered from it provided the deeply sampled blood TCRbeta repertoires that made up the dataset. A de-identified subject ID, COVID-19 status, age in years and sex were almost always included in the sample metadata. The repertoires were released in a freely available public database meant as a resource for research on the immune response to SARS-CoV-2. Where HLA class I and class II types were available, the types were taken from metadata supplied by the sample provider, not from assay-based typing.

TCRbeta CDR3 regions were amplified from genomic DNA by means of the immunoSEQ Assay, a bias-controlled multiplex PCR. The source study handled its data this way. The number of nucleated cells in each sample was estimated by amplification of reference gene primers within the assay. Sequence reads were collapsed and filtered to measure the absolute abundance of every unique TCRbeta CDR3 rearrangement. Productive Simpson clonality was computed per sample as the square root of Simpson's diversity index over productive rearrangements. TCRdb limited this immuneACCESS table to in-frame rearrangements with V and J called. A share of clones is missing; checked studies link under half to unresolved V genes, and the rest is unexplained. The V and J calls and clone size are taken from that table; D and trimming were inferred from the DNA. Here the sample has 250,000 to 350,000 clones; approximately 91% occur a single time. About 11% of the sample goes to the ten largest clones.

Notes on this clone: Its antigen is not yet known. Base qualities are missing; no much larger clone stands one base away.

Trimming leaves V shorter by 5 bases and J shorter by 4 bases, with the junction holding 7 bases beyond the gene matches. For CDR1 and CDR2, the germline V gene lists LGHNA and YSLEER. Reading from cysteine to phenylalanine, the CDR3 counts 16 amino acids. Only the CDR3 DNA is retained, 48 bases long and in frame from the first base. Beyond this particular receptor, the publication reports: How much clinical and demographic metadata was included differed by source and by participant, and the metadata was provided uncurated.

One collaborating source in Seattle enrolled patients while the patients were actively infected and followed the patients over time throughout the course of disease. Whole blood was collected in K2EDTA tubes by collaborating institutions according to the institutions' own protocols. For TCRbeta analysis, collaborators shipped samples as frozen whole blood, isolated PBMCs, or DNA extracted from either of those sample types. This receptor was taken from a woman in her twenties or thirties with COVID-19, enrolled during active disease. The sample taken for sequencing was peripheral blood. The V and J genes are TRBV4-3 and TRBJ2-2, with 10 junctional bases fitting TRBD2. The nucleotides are TGCGCCAGCAGCAAGAGCGGGAGGGCCGCCACCGGGGAGCTGTTTTTT. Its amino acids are CASSKSGRAATGELFF.